This is a list of T cell receptor beta chains from one sample in a study of blood T cell repertoires in COVID-19. Assay: immunoSEQ multiplex PCR; the TCRdb copy retains only in-frame clones and omits some. Found here are roughly 180,000 clones, approximately 85% of them singletons; the top ten hold around 7%. The source material was peripheral blood. The source of these receptors is a man older than 75 with COVID-19, enrolled during active disease. The CDR3 runs from the conserved cysteine through the conserved F or W. Fields, in order: clone size, D gene, V gene, J gene, CDR3 protein, CDR3 DNA. D genes are given only for firm matches. The size of a clone is reported for some rows only, either as once, few or many, or as a class for expanded clones.

size: -; D: -; V: TRBV3-1/TRBV3-2; J: TRBJ1-2; CDR3: CASSHLLEEAYGYTF; DNA: TGTGCCAGCAGCCACCTACTTGAGGAAGCCTATGGCTACACCTTC
size: -; D: -; V: TRBV5-5; J: TRBJ1-1; CDR3: CASSQPGRGVLGMNTEAFF; DNA: TGTGCCAGCAGCCAACCGGGGAGGGGGGTGCTTGGCATGAACACTGAAGCTTTCTTT
size: -; D: -; V: TRBV6-6; J: TRBJ1-1; CDR3: CASRREGVAEAFF; DNA: TGTGCCAGCAGGCGTGAGGGGGTGGCTGAAGCTTTCTTT
size: -; D: TRBD1; V: TRBV6-2/TRBV6-3; J: TRBJ2-3; CDR3: CASSPRQGSLTTDTQYF; DNA: TGTGCCAGCAGTCCCCGACAGGGGAGCCTTACCACAGATACGCAGTATTTT
size: -; D: -; V: TRBV7-2; J: TRBJ1-5; CDR3: CASSLSGGSPSNQPQHF; DNA: TGTGCCAGCAGCTTATCTGGGGGCTCCCCATCGAATCAGCCCCAGCATTTT
size: -; D: -; V: TRBV5-6; J: TRBJ2-3; CDR3: CASSLGQGRDTQYF; DNA: TGTGCCAGCAGCTTGGGTCAGGGCCGAGATACGCAGTATTTT
size: -; D: -; V: TRBV28; J: TRBJ2-5; CDR3: CASSLGHSRETQYF; DNA: TGTGCCAGCAGTCTTGGACATTCTCGGGAGACCCAGTACTTC
size: -; D: -; V: TRBV6-5; J: TRBJ1-5; CDR3: CASSPRRGDQPQHF; DNA: TGTGCCAGCAGCCCCCGGCGGGGAGATCAGCCCCAGCATTTT
size: -; D: TRBD1; V: TRBV7-2; J: TRBJ1-2; CDR3: CASSRQGNYGYTF; DNA: TGTGCCAGCAGCCGACAGGGTAACTATGGCTACACCTTC
size: -; D: TRBD1; V: TRBV5-1; J: TRBJ2-3; CDR3: CASSRQGQGTDTQYF; DNA: TGCGCCAGCAGCCGGCAAGGACAGGGCACAGATACGCAGTATTTT
size: -; D: -; V: TRBV12-3/TRBV12-4; J: TRBJ1-5; CDR3: CASSQGTTSRHF; DNA: TGTGCCAGCAGTCAAGGGACTACAAGTAGGCATTTT
size: -; D: TRBD2; V: TRBV29-1; J: TRBJ2-5; CDR3: CSVVTSGGETQYF; DNA: TGCAGCGTTGTTACTAGCGGGGGAGAGACCCAGTACTTC
size: -; D: -; V: TRBV5-6; J: TRBJ1-6; CDR3: CASSPPGQNSPLHF; DNA: TGTGCCAGCTCCCCACCGGGACAAAATTCACCCCTCCACTTT
size: -; D: TRBD1; V: TRBV6-1; J: TRBJ1-5; CDR3: CASSERGLQPQHF; DNA: TGTGCCAGCAGTGAAAGGGGGCTTCAGCCCCAGCATTTT
size: -; D: -; V: TRBV3-1/TRBV3-2; J: TRBJ1-1; CDR3: CASSQGQSEAFF; DNA: TGTGCCAGCAGCCAAGGACAGTCTGAAGCTTTCTTT
size: few; D: -; V: TRBV6-1; J: TRBJ1-2; CDR3: CASSEGTASYGYTF; DNA: TGTGCCAGCAGTGAAGGCACAGCCTCTTATGGCTACACCTTC
size: -; D: -; V: TRBV4-2; J: TRBJ2-3; CDR3: CASSQIQVRTDTQYF; DNA: TGTGCCAGCAGCCAGATTCAGGTCCGGACAGATACGCAGTATTTT
size: -; D: TRBD2; V: TRBV11-3; J: TRBJ2-7; CDR3: CASSSRSGLGYEQYF; DNA: TGTGCCAGCAGCTCTCGCTCGGGACTAGGTTACGAGCAGTACTTC
size: -; D: -; V: TRBV5-4; J: TRBJ1-2; CDR3: CASSLVQAPGYTF; DNA: TGTGCCAGCAGCTTGGTTCAGGCTCCTGGCTACACCTTC
size: -; D: TRBD1; V: TRBV5-1; J: TRBJ2-7; CDR3: CASRGRTGSYEQYF; DNA: TGCGCCAGCAGAGGTCGGACAGGGTCCTACGAGCAGTACTTC